The present T cell receptor beta chain was sequenced within a study of cytomegalovirus exposure and HLA in healthy donors. Study-level results: Evidence from a later analysis indicated that most CMV-associated TCR beta chains looked HLA-restricted. A link between a missense DCLRE1C variant and TCR beta V- and J-gene trimming emerged from a later analysis.

The PCR used 60 Vbeta and 13 Jbeta primers. The repertoire was sequenced with immunoSEQ multiplex PCR; TCRdb's copy has only in-frame clones and lacks some. The table has some 71,000 clones, less than 75% seen once. Regarding this clone: Its antigen is still unknown.

The V gene end was trimmed by 6 bases and the J gene end by 1 base; junction bases not matched to a gene: 8. Per the germline V gene, CDR1 is SNHLY and CDR2 is FYNNEI. The CDR3 length is 15 residues. Every donor was a healthy person donating bone marrow. This TCR came from a man in his forties in good health and CMV-seropositive. Sequencing was done on a sample of PBMCs. V gene TRBV2 combines with J gene TRBJ1-2; TRBD1 aligns across 7 bases. The CDR3 reads CASSAQGRSNYGYTF. The CDR3 nucleotides are TGTGCCAGCAGCGCACAGGGGCGCAGTAACTATGGCTACACCTTC.